Detailed here is one T cell receptor (beta chain). The antigen is not known. The sample originates from a study of T cells in Graves' hyperthyroidism and ophthalmopathy. CDR3 size: 12 residues. From germline, CDR1 is SGDLS and CDR2 YYNGEE. With 3 bases clipped from V and 7 bases from J, the junction kept 3 bases outside the gene matches. General study results and limits: The model forecast ophthalmopathy, anticipating it by a median approximately 6 months before onset.

The PBMCs were sourced from fresh peripheral blood (about 9.7 ml). The TCR beta CDR3 regions underwent amplification using RNA transcripts as the source. With the HTBI primer set, the TCR CDR3 went through a first round of RT-PCR. MiXCR, run by TCRdb on the multiplex PCR reads, gives a single entry per CDR3 protein. The data hold 400,000 to 600,000 distinct CDR3 sequences, with about 16% observed a single time. The specimen was blood. The chain links TRBV9 to TRBJ1-1; 7 nucleotides align to TRBD1. The clonotype originates from a young woman with Graves' ophthalmopathy. The CDR3 protein is CASSGGDSEAFF. CDR3 sequence (DNA): TGTGCCAGCAGCGGGGGGGACAGTGAAGCTTTCTTT. Drawing the rest from reference TRBV9 and TRBJ1-1, the complete variable domain is DSGVTQTPKHLITATGQRVTLRCSPRSGDLSVYWYQQSLDQGLQFLIQYYNGEERAKGNILERFSAQQFPDLHSELNLSSLELGDSALYFCASSGGDSEAFFGQGTRLTVV.